The clone carrying this T cell receptor (beta chain) has ten or more counts. This sample was included in a study of early T cells in non-severe SARS-CoV-2 infection. Trimming shortened V by 0 bases and J by 9 bases, and 12 bases separated the two germline ends. CDR1 and CDR2 from the germline V gene are DFQATT and SNEGSKA (reference sequence). The CDR3 extends over 13 amino acids. TCRdb re-called the 5' RACE reads with MiXCR, one entry per CDR3 protein. The data show roughly 50,000 distinct CDR3 sequences, approximately 8.5% seen once. The specimen was whole blood. This TCR was sampled from an adult who was a healthcare worker with PCR-confirmed SARS-CoV-2 infection or an uninfected control (not recorded which). The chain couples TRBV20-1 to TRBJ2-1; D gene ambiguous. The CDR3 DNA follows: TGCAGTGCTAGAGATGCAGTCCGGATTGAGCAGTTCTTC. It specifies CSARDAVRIEQFF.